The 29 T cell receptor beta chains presented below share a single source sample, sequenced in a study of memory CD4+ T cells and cytomegalovirus serostatus. Single viable CD3+CD4+CD8-CD45RO+ cells were sorted as the memory CD4+ T cells. Assay: immunoSEQ multiplex PCR; the TCRdb copy retains only in-frame clones and omits some. The sample records tens of thousands of clones, about four fifths being singletons. Sequences were obtained from memory CD4+ T cells from blood. These receptors were collected from an adult in good health and CMV-seropositive.

The chain has TRBV7-9 and TRBJ2-5; D is uncertain. Germline CDR1 reads SEHNR; CDR2 reads FQNEAQ (reference sequence). With 2 bases removed from V and 2 bases from J, the gap between germline ends came to 6 bases. The CDR3 extends over 13 amino acids. The CDR3 loop is CASSLFQQETQYF. The CDR3 bases are TGTGCCAGCAGCTTATTTCAGCAAGAGACCCAGTACTTC. Complete variable domain (other parts from reference TRBV7-9 and TRBJ2-5): DTGVSQNPRHKITKRGQNVTFRCDPISEHNRLYWYRQTLGQGPEFLTYFQNEAQLEKSRLLSDRFSAERPKGSFSTLEIQRTEQGDSAMYLCASSLFQQETQYFGPGTRLLVL.

The chain combines TRBV7-2 with TRBJ2-7; D is possibly TRBD1 or TRBD2 (6 bases each). This CDR3 comprises 15 residues. Trimming took off 5 bases at V and 0 bases at J, with 14 bases between the two ends. Germline V lookup: CDR1 SGHTA, CDR2 FQGNSA. The CDR3 DNA sequence: TGTGCCAGCAGCCGCGAGGGGGGCCTCTCCTACGAGCAGTACTTC. Protein sequence: CASSREGGLSYEQYF. Complete variable domain (other parts from reference TRBV7-2 and TRBJ2-7): GAGVSQSPSNKVTEKGKDVELRCDPISGHTALYWYRQSLGQGLEFLIYFQGNSAPDKSGLPSDRFSAERTGGSVSTLTIQRTQQEDSAVYLCASSREGGLSYEQYFGPGTRLTVT.

This clone was detected only a few times. The rearrangement links TRBV7-8 to TRBJ1-5, with unresolved D. This CDR3 has 16 amino acids. CDR1 is SGHVS, CDR2 FQNEAQ, per germline. V lost 4 bases, J lost 3 bases, and 16 bases lay in between. The chain's CDR3 is CASSSPMASNNQPQHF. The CDR3 DNA is TGTGCCAGCAGCTCCCCCATGGCCTCAAACAATCAGCCCCAGCATTTT.

This chain uses TRBV11-2 with TRBJ1-5; D remains ambiguous. V lost 1 base, J lost 2 bases, and 9 bases lay in between. Germline lookup yields CDR1 SGHAT and CDR2 FQNNGV. The CDR3 totals 15 residues. The DNA of the CDR3 is TGTGCCAGCAGCTTAGGGGTAACAGGCAATCAGCCCCAGCATTTT. It translates to CASSLGVTGNQPQHF. Drawing the rest from reference TRBV11-2 and TRBJ1-5, the complete variable domain is EAGVAQSPRYKIIEKRQSVAFWCNPISGHATLYWYQQILGQGPKLLIQFQNNGVVDDSQLPKDRFSAERLKGVDSTLKIQPAKLEDSAVYLCASSLGVTGNQPQHFGDGTRLSIL.

The chain recombines TRBV5-6 with TRBJ2-3; TRBD1 aligns across 10 bases. The J segment lost 11 bases and the V segment lost 3 bases, leaving 3 bases of the junction unmatched. The CDR3 length is 12 residues. CDR1 SGHDT and CDR2 YYEEEE come from the germline V gene. The CDR3 loop reads CASSSGTGEQYF. In DNA form, the CDR3 reads TGTGCCAGCAGCTCCGGGACAGGGGAGCAGTATTTT.

The chain joins TRBV7-2 to TRBJ1-4; maybe TRBD1 (5 bases). Trimming shortened V by 5 bases and J by 8 bases, and 18 bases separated the two germline ends. The CDR3 runs 15 residues. Looked up from germline, CDR1 is SGHTA and CDR2 is FQGNSA. CDR3 nucleotides: TGTGCCAGCAGCGCCCAAGCATGGGGGGGAGAAAAACTGTTTTTT. This encodes CASSAQAWGGEKLFF.

This clone has just one count. The chain combines TRBV15 with TRBJ2-2; 12 nucleotides line up with TRBD1. V gave up 0 bases and J gave up 5 bases; unmatched junction bases: 4. The germline V gene has CDR1 LNHNV and CDR2 YYDKDF (reference sequence). The CDR3 length is 17 residues. The CDR3 sequence: CATSRDWGQGATGELFF. CDR3 bases: TGTGCCACCAGCAGAGATTGGGGACAGGGGGCAACCGGGGAGCTGTTTTTT.

The chain carries TRBV29-1 and TRBJ1-1, with D perhaps TRBD1 (6 bases). Germline V gene lookup returns CDR1 SQVTM and CDR2 ANQGSEA. This CDR3 is 14 amino acids long. With 4 bases removed from V and 0 bases from J, the gap between germline ends came to 12 bases. CDR3 bases: TGCAGCGTTGTGCGGACAGCCATGAACACTGAAGCTTTCTTT. Translating gives CSVVRTAMNTEAFF.

The J gene is TRBJ2-5, the V gene TRBV14, with TRBD2 matching 7 bases. This CDR3 is built from 14 residues. Looked up from germline, CDR1 is SGHDN and CDR2 is FVKESK. V lost 3 bases to trimming and J lost 1 base; unmatched junction nucleotides: 2. The CDR3 DNA is TGTGCCAGCAGCCAGCGGGGGTCCCAAGAGACCCAGTACTTC. Translating it yields CASSQRGSQETQYF. The complete variable domain, with remaining parts taken from reference TRBV14 and TRBJ2-5, reads EAGVTQFPSHSVIEKGQTVTLRCDPISGHDNLYWYRRVMGKEIKFLLHFVKESKQDESGMPNNRFLAERTGGTYSTLKVQPAELEDSGVYFCASSQRGSQETQYFGPGTRLLVL.

J is TRBJ1-3 and V is TRBV5-4; a weak D match, TRBD1 (5 bases). The length of the CDR3 is 15 residues. Looked up from germline, CDR1 is SGHNT and CDR2 is YYREEE (reference sequence). Between the trimmed V and J ends, which lost 0 bases and 2 bases, there was a span of 9 bases. DNA of the CDR3: TGTGCCAGCAGCTTGGATTCAGGGACTGGAAACACCATATATTTT. Translating it yields CASSLDSGTGNTIYF. Complete variable domain (other parts from reference TRBV5-4 and TRBJ1-3): ETGVTQSPTHLIKTRGQQVTLRCSSQSGHNTVSWYQQALGQGPQFIFQYYREEENGRGNFPPRFSGLQFPNYSSELNVNALELDDSALYLCASSLDSGTGNTIYFGEGSWLTVV.

The genes are TRBV10-2 and TRBJ1-2; 7 nucleotides agree with TRBD1. V lost 2 bases to trimming and J lost 8 bases; unmatched junction nucleotides: 11. The CDR3 loop spans 15 amino acids. CDR1 is WSHSY, CDR2 SAAADI, per germline. The chain's CDR3 is CASSENRVGGGGYTF. The CDR3 DNA reads as TGCGCCAGCAGTGAGAATCGTGTAGGGGGCGGGGGCTACACCTTC.

The chain is built from TRBV18 and TRBJ1-1, with TRBD1 as a possible D gene (6 bases). Trimming stripped 4 bases from V and 2 bases from J, with 11 bases between. This CDR3 comprises 14 residues. Looked up from germline, CDR1 is KGHSH and CDR2 is LQKENI. DNA for the CDR3: TGTGCCAGCTCACAACTGGACAGTAACACTGAAGCTTTCTTT. Translating it yields CASSQLDSNTEAFF. The variable domain in full, completed from reference TRBV18 and TRBJ1-1, reads NAGVMQNPRHLVRRRGQEARLRCSPMKGHSHVYWYRQLPEEGLKFMVYLQKENIIDESGMPKERFSAEFPKEGPSILRIQQVVRGDSAAYFCASSQLDSNTEAFFGQGTRLTVV.

V gene TRBV29-1 combines with J gene TRBJ1-4; 7 bases are shared with TRBD1. This CDR3 spans 13 amino acids. V shed 7 bases, J shed 4 bases, and the junction held 6 bases outside the gene matches. CDR1 is SQVTM and CDR2 is ANQGSEA in the germline V gene. The CDR3 spells CSGSTGNNEKLFF. The CDR3 coding sequence is TGCAGCGGGTCGACAGGGAATAATGAAAAACTGTTTTTT.

The chain carries TRBV7-9 and TRBJ1-4, with 9 bases aligning to TRBD1. The CDR3 sequence is 14 residues long. Unmatched junction bases numbered 3, after V lost 5 bases and J lost 5 bases. Germline CDR1 SEHNR, CDR2 FQNEAQ (reference sequence). The CDR3 nucleotides are TGTGCCAGCAGCCGGGACAGGGCGAATGAAAAACTGTTTTTT. Its protein product is CASSRDRANEKLFF.

The genes are TRBV19 and TRBJ1-6, with D possibly matching TRBD1 (6 bases). Germline V gene sequence: CDR1 LNHDA, CDR2 SQIVND (reference sequence). V lost 1 base and J lost 7, with 14 bases in between. This CDR3 contains 16 residues. The CDR3 loop is CASSIGPGVDNSPLHF. CDR3 in DNA: TGTGCCAGTAGTATAGGTCCAGGGGTCGACAATTCACCCCTCCACTTT.

The chain's CDR3 is CASSQDLDRRGNSPLHF. CDR3 bases: TGCGCCAGCAGCCAAGATCTGGACAGAAGGGGTAATTCACCCCTCCACTTT. The rearrangement links TRBV4-1 to TRBJ1-6; D perhaps matches TRBD1 (6 bases). There are 17 residues in the CDR3. Germline V gene data show CDR1 as MGHRA and CDR2 as YSYEKL. The V end was cut by 0 bases, the J end by 6 bases, with 15 bases between.

This clone was seen a single time. The chain joins TRBV7-2 to TRBJ1-4; TRBD1 agrees at 9 bases. CDR1 is SGHTA and CDR2 is FQGNSA in the germline V gene. V was clipped by 6 bases and J by 5 bases; unmatched bases: 13. CDR3 length: 17 residues. The DNA for the CDR3 is TGTGCCAGCAGTTTTTTTAGTTCCGGGACAGGGAATGAAAAACTGTTTTTT. This codes for CASSFFSSGTGNEKLFF.

The chain combines TRBV7-2 with TRBJ2-1; 9 nucleotides line up with TRBD2. After removal of 2 bases from V and 3 bases from J, the junction contained 2 bases not matched to a gene. In germline, CDR1 is SGHTA, CDR2 FQGNSA. The CDR3 covers 15 residues. CDR3 bases: TGTGCCAGCAGCTTAAATAGCGGGGGCTACAATGAGCAGTTCTTC. This encodes CASSLNSGGYNEQFF. The full variable domain, its missing parts supplied by reference TRBV7-2 and TRBJ2-1, is GAGVSQSPSNKVTEKGKDVELRCDPISGHTALYWYRQSLGQGLEFLIYFQGNSAPDKSGLPSDRFSAERTGGSVSTLTIQRTQQEDSAVYLCASSLNSGGYNEQFFGPGTRLTVL.

The chain combines TRBV29-1 with TRBJ2-7, with 7 bases identical to TRBD1. The J call may be in error: the DNA end matches TRBJ2-5 better. Germline V gene data show CDR1 as SQVTM and CDR2 as ANQGSEA. This CDR3 spans 15 amino acids. The CDR3 coding sequence is TGCAGCGCCCCCTTCGGGACAGCAGTTGTGGAGACCCAGTACTTC. Protein sequence: CSAPFGTAVVETQYF.

This clone was counted a single time. The chain uses TRBV18 and TRBJ2-5; possibly TRBD1 for D (6 bases). The CDR3 is 17 amino acids. Germline-derived CDR1 and CDR2 are KGHSH and LQKENI. Deletions cut 2 bases from V and 1 base from J, with 17 bases between. The CDR3 DNA sequence: TGTGCCAGCTCACCAGTTTTGATTTTGGGGGCCCAAGAGACCCAGTACTTC. Its translation is CASSPVLILGAQETQYF.

The rearrangement joins TRBV5-1 to TRBJ1-6, with D hard to call. The CDR3 spans 16 residues. Per germline, CDR1 SGHRS and CDR2 YFSETQ. V shed 5 bases and J shed 2 bases, with 14 bases lying between them. Here the CDR3 DNA reads TGCGCCAGCAGATCTCACAACGACGCCTATAATTCACCCCTCCACTTT. This translates into CASRSHNDAYNSPLHF.

The chain has TRBV15 and TRBJ2-7; D gene unclear. V was pared by 4 bases and J by 1 base, with 11 bases between. The CDR3 spans 14 residues. Germline-derived CDR1 and CDR2 are LNHNV and YYDKDF (reference sequence). For the CDR3, the DNA is TGTGCCACCAGCATTATGACCGGTTCCTACGAGCAGTACTTC. This translates into CATSIMTGSYEQYF.

This chain links TRBV5-1 with TRBJ1-1; 7 bases match TRBD1. Germline trimming cut 3 bases from V and 7 bases from J; bases unmatched to any gene: 9. Germline CDR1 reads SGHRS; CDR2 reads YFSETQ. The CDR3 covers 14 residues. The CDR3 nucleotides are TGCGCCAGCAGCTCCGGTGGGACAGCGCTTGAAGCTTTCTTT. Protein sequence: CASSSGGTALEAFF.

The chain employs TRBV29-1 and TRBJ2-1; tentatively, D is TRBD1 (6 bases). Trimming took off 2 bases at V and 7 bases at J, with 9 bases between the two ends. In germline, CDR1 is SQVTM, CDR2 ANQGSEA. The CDR3 totals 12 residues. As DNA, the CDR3 is TGCAGCGTTGAAAGAGGGGGAAATGAGCAGTTCTTC. It specifies CSVERGGNEQFF.

The chain links TRBV19 to TRBJ2-7, with TRBD1 matching 9 bases. Germline CDR1 and CDR2: LNHDA and SQIVND (reference sequence). V was pared by 9 bases and J by 3 bases, with 3 bases of the junction left unmatched. This CDR3 spans 12 amino acids. The CDR3 is CARDRGCYEQYF. CDR3 in DNA: TGTGCCAGGGACAGGGGATGCTACGAGCAGTACTTC.

This clone was seen a single time. Written as DNA, the CDR3 is TGTGCCAGCAGCCCGACCCCCGACAAGGGTGAAGCTTTCTTT. Translated, it gives CASSPTPDKGEAFF. The chain recombines TRBV7-3 with TRBJ1-1; D gene ambiguous. This CDR3 contains 14 residues. Trimming stripped 5 bases from V and 7 bases from J, with 17 bases between. Germline CDR1 is SGHTA and CDR2 is FQGTGA.

This chain links TRBV5-1 with TRBJ2-2, with a weak D call TRBD1 (5 bases). CDR1 is SGHRS, CDR2 YFSETQ, per germline. Trimming pared 4 bases from V and 4 bases from J, leaving 17 bases between. The CDR3 spans 16 residues. In DNA form, the CDR3 reads TGCGCCAGCAGCCCGTGGGGCAGGGATGGCACCGGGGAGCTGTTTTTT. Amino acids: CASSPWGRDGTGELFF.

This clone was found once. This chain uses TRBV18 with TRBJ2-3; perhaps TRBD1 as D (6 bases). Germline CDR1 reads KGHSH; CDR2 reads LQKENI. The CDR3 loop spans 16 amino acids. V was trimmed by 6 bases and J by 5 bases, leaving 21 bases between them. The DNA of the CDR3 is TGTGCCAGCTCCCCCGTTGTGGTGGGGGCGCGAGATACGCAGTATTTT. Protein sequence: CASSPVVVGARDTQYF.

The rearrangement links TRBV4-3 to TRBJ1-2; D possibly corresponds to TRBD1 (6 bases). This CDR3 region has 16 residues. Germline V gene data show CDR1 as LGHNA and CDR2 as YSLEER. Deletions cut 0 bases from V and 3 bases from J, with 14 bases between. The CDR3 is CASSQDVSRGYYGYTF. The CDR3, as DNA: TGCGCCAGCAGCCAAGACGTAAGCAGGGGTTACTATGGCTACACCTTC.